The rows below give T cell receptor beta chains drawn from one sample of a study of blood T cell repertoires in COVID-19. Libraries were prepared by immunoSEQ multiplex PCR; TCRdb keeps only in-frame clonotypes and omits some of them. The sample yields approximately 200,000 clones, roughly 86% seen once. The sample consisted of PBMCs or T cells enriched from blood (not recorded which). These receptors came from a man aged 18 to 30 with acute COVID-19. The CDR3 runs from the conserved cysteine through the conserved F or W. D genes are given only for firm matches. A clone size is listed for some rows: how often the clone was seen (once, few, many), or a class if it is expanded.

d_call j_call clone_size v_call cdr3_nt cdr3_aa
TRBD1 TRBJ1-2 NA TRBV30 TGTGCCTGGAGTGCAGGGGGCGCTTACTATGGCTACACCTTC CAWSAGGAYYGYTF
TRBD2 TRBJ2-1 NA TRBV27 TGTGCCAGCACCATAGGGACTAGCGGGAGGGTAGGTGAGCAGTTCTTC CASTIGTSGRVGEQFF
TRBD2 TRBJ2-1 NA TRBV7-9 TGTGCCAGCAGCCATGGGACTAGCGGTTACAATGAGCAGTTCTTC CASSHGTSGYNEQFF
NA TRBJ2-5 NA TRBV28 TGTGCCAGCAGTCCCACTAGTTACCGTTACCAAGAGACCCAGTACTTC CASSPTSYRYQETQYF
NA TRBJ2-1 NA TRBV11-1 TGTGCCAGCAGCTTATCGGACTACCAGGCCCATGAGCAGTTCTTC CASSLSDYQAHEQFF
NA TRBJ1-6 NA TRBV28 TGTGCCAGCAGTTTACAGGGTCCATATAATTCACCCCTCCACTTT CASSLQGPYNSPLHF
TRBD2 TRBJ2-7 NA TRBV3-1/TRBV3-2 TGTGCCAGCAGCCAATCGGATGGGCGGATTCCGAAGACTAGCGGAGAAGTGCCCTACGAGCAGTACTTC CASSQSDGRIPKTSGEVPYEQYF
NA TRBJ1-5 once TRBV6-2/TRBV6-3 TGTGCCAGCAGTTATGTGGGGGGAGTTAATCAGCCCCAGCATTTT CASSYVGGVNQPQHF
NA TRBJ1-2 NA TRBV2 TGTGCCAGCAGTGAAGGACAAGACTATGGCTACACCTTC CASSEGQDYGYTF
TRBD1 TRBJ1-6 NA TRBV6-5 TGTGCCAGCAGTTATAGGGACAGTTCACCCCTCCACTTT CASSYRDSSPLHF
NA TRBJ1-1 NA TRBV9 TGTGCCAGCAGCCTGGACAGGAACACTGAAGCTTTCTTT CASSLDRNTEAFF
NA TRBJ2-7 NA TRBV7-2 TGTGCCAGCACCCCCATTGCCGGGACAACCTACGAGCAGTACTTC CASTPIAGTTYEQYF
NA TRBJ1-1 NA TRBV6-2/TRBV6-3 TGTGCCAGCAGTTATCTCACTGAAGCTTTCTTT CASSYLTEAFF
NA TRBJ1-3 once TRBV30 TGTGCCTGCGGTTTCTCTGGAAACACCATATATTTT CACGFSGNTIYF
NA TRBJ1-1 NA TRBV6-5 TGTGCCAGCAGAGACTGGGACACTGAAGCTTTCTTT CASRDWDTEAFF
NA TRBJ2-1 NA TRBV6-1 TGTGCCAGCAGTGAGCCGGACAGCTTTAATGAGCAGTTCTTC CASSEPDSFNEQFF
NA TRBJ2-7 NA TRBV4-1 TGCGCCAGCAGCCAAGCCGGTCCCCCCTACGAGCAGTACTTC CASSQAGPPYEQYF
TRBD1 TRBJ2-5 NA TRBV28 TGTGCCAGCAGTCCGTTATACGACAGGGGGTCTAAAGAGACCCAGTACTTC CASSPLYDRGSKETQYF
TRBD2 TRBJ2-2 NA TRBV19 TGTGCCAGTAGTCTTGGGCTAGCGGCCGGGGAGCTGTTTTTT CASSLGLAAGELFF
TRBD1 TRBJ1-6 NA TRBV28 TGTGCCAGTCAAGCAAGGACAGGGGCGGATTCACCCCTCCACTTT CASQARTGADSPLHF
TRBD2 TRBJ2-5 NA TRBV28 TGTGCCAGCAGTTTTTTTTTAGGAAGCCTTTGGCGGGAGGGAGAACAAGAGACCCAGTACTTC CASSFFLGSLWREGEQETQYF
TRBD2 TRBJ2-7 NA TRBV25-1 TGTGCCAGCAGTGAGGTAGCGGGGGCCGGTGGGGAGCAGTACTTC CASSEVAGAGGEQYF